One and the same sample provided the 5 T cell receptor beta chains below, sequenced in a study of CD8 T cells in ankylosing spondylitis. General study findings and limits: A TCR beta motif of 7 or 8 highly homologous variants appeared characteristic of ankylosing spondylitis blood.

The antigens of these receptors remain unknown. From the 5' RACE reads, TCRdb called clonotypes with MiXCR, one entry per CDR3 protein. The sample records some 840,000 distinct CDR3 sequences, approximately 12% being singletons. Material: blood, either unsorted or a sorted T cell fraction (not recorded which). All receptors derive from a male donor with ankylosing spondylitis.

This clonotype was seen ten or more times. V is TRBV12-3 or TRBV12-4 and J is TRBJ1-1; tentative D call: TRBD1 (6 bases). This CDR3 spans 13 amino acids. V lost 5 bases to trimming and J lost 7 bases, with 14 bases between them. CDR3 loop: CASSLPGQLEAFF. The CDR3 DNA sequence: TGTGCCAGCAGTCTACCCGGACAGCTTGAAGCTTTCTTT.

This clonotype was recorded a few times. The J gene is TRBJ2-3, the V gene TRBV4-2; the match to TRBD2 covers 11 bases. This CDR3 comprises 16 residues. The J segment lost 2 bases and the V segment lost 4 bases, leaving 5 bases of the junction unmatched. Germline lookup yields CDR1 LGHNA and CDR2 YNFKEQ. The CDR3 loop is CASSRRLAGYTDTQYF. CDR3 coding DNA: TGTGCCAGCAGCCGGAGACTAGCGGGGTACACAGATACGCAGTATTTT.

This chain connects TRBV28 to TRBJ2-5; TRBD1 is a possible D gene (5 bases). The CDR3 covers 15 residues. Trimming removed 5 bases from V and 7 bases from J, with 20 bases in between. The germline V gene encodes CDR1 MDHEN and CDR2 SYDVKM. CDR3 sequence: CASSTVPGYRGTQYF. CDR3 sequence (DNA): TGTGCCAGCAGTACAGTACCGGGTTATAGGGGGACCCAGTACTTC.

CDR3 DNA: TGTGCCAGCAGTTACCCCTGGACTGTAGAAGAGGACTATGGCTACACCTTC. Translating gives CASSYPWTVEEDYGYTF. The chain joins TRBV6-2 or TRBV6-3 to TRBJ1-2, with no clear D. Trimming shortened V by 2 bases and J by 3 bases, and 19 bases separated the two germline ends. There are 17 residues in the CDR3. The V gene's germline CDR1 is MNHEY and CDR2 SVGEGT.

With respect to this clonotype: A much larger clone differs from this one at a single base, so this may be a read error. The chain carries TRBV6-5 and TRBJ1-3, with unresolved D. CDR3 size: 15 residues. Germline loops: CDR1 MNHEY, CDR2 SVGAGI. Between the trimmed V and J ends, which lost 1 base and 6 bases, there was a span of 13 bases. CDR3 sequence (DNA): TGTGCCAGCAGTTACTGGGAGGGTAGGGTAAACACCATATATTTT. Protein sequence: CASSYWEGRVNTIYF.